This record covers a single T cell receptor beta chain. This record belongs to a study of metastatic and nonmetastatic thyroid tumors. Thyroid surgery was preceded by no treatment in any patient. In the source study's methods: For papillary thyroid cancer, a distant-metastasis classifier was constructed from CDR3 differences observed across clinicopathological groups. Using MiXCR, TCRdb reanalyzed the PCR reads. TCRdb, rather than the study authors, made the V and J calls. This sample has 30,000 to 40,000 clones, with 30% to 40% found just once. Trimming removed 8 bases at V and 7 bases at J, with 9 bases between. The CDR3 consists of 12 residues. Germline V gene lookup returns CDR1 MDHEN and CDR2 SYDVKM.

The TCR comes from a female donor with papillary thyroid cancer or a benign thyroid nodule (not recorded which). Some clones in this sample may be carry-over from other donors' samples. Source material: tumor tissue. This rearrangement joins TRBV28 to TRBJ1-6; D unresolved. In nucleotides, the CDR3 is TGTGCCAGCGAGAGGACGAATTCACCCCTCCACTTT. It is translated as CASERTNSPLHF.